The clone carrying this T cell receptor beta chain came up many times. These data are taken from a study of blood T cells in healthy people across ages. Overall study: Researchers report that template switching captured about one barcoded beta molecule per two T cells.

For the second PCR, which ran for 7 to 11 cycles, a sample-barcoded 5' primer and a J-beta primer mix were used. In TCRdb, the 5' RACE reads were re-called with MiXCR into one record per CDR3 protein. Among around 1,000,000 distinct CDR3 sequences listed, 20% to 25% were seen once. Germline CDR1 is MGHRA and CDR2 is YSYEKL. The length of the CDR3 is 19 residues. V shed 0 bases and J 4 bases; nucleotides not matched to a gene: 15. The same sample was also used in a study of T cells of mothers and their children.

The sequence came from a girl aged 2 to 9 in good health. This chain links TRBV4-1 with TRBJ2-1, with TRBD2 matching 7 bases. The sequencing input was blood. This CDR3 is CASSQEAPSGAGLYNEQFF. The CDR3, as DNA: TGCGCCAGCAGCCAAGAAGCCCCTTCGGGAGCGGGACTATACAATGAGCAGTTCTTC.